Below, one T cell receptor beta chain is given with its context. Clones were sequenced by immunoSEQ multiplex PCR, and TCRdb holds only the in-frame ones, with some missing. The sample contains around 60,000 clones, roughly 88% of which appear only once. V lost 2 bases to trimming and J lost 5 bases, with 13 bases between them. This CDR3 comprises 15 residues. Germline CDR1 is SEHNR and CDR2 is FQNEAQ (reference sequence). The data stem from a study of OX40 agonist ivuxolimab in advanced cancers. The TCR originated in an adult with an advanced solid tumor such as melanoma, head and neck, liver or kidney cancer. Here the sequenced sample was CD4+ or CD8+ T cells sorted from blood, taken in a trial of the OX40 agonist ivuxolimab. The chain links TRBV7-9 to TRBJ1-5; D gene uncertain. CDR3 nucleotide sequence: TGTGCCAGCAGCTTAACGGGAGGGTTGGATCAGCCCCAGCATTTT. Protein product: CASSLTGGLDQPQHF.